These 31 T cell receptor beta chains share one sample of origin, sequenced in a study of blood T cell repertoires in COVID-19. Method: immunoSEQ multiplex PCR; TCRdb's copy keeps in-frame clones and lacks some. The table has roughly 200,000 clones, over 75% seen once; the top ten hold roughly 5.7%. Sequencing was performed on peripheral blood. Receptors were obtained from an elderly man with acute or convalescent COVID-19.

The rearrangement links TRBV28 to TRBJ1-5; 7 bases are shared with TRBD1. The CDR3 spans 16 residues. The V gene's germline CDR1 is MDHEN and CDR2 SYDVKM. Trimming at V came to 4 bases and at J to 0 bases, leaving 6 bases not matched to a gene. In nucleotides, the CDR3 is TGTGCCAGCAGTTCAGGACAGGTCCATAGCAATCAGCCCCAGCATTTT. Its translation: CASSSGQVHSNQPQHF. The full variable domain, completed using reference TRBV28 and TRBJ1-5, is DVKVTQSSRYLVKRTGEKVFLECVQDMDHENMFWYRQDPGLGLRLIYFSYDVKMKEKGDIPEGYSVSREKKERFSLILESASTNQTSMYLCASSSGQVHSNQPQHFGDGTRLSIL.

This clone was seen just once. The V gene is TRBV28, the J gene TRBJ2-1, with 8 bases lining up with TRBD2. Trimming at V came to 5 bases and at J to 0 bases, leaving 6 bases not matched to a gene. The CDR3 runs 16 residues. Looked up from germline, CDR1 is MDHEN and CDR2 is SYDVKM. The CDR3 here is CASSDRLAGSYNEQFF. DNA for the CDR3: TGTGCCAGCAGTGACCGCCTAGCGGGCTCCTACAATGAGCAGTTCTTC. Full variable domain (remainder filled in from reference TRBV28 and TRBJ2-1): DVKVTQSSRYLVKRTGEKVFLECVQDMDHENMFWYRQDPGLGLRLIYFSYDVKMKEKGDIPEGYSVSREKKERFSLILESASTNQTSMYLCASSDRLAGSYNEQFFGPGTRLTVL.

The chain is built from TRBV5-1 and TRBJ2-3, with D hard to call. Per the germline V gene, CDR1 is SGHRS and CDR2 is YFSETQ. CDR3 length: 15 residues. V dropped 4 bases and J dropped 1 base, with 13 bases sitting between them. The CDR3 loop is CASSRSRSRTDTQYF. DNA for the CDR3: TGCGCCAGCAGCAGGTCCCGGAGCCGCACAGATACGCAGTATTTT.

J is TRBJ1-1 and V is TRBV14, with TRBD1 as a possible D gene (5 bases). Germline-derived CDR1 and CDR2 are SGHDN and FVKESK. CDR3 length equals 12 residues. V was shortened by 4 bases and J by 11 bases, with 14 bases between the two germline ends. The CDR3 protein is CASSPNRDWAFF. CDR3 nucleotide sequence: TGTGCCAGCAGCCCAAATAGGGACTGGGCTTTCTTT. The full variable domain, with the rest looked up from reference TRBV14 and TRBJ1-1, is EAGVTQFPSHSVIEKGQTVTLRCDPISGHDNLYWYRRVMGKEIKFLLHFVKESKQDESGMPNNRFLAERTGGTYSTLKVQPAELEDSGVYFCASSPNRDWAFFGQGTRLTVV.

The genes are TRBV2 and TRBJ1-5; D call uncertain. The CDR3 extends over 15 amino acids. V dropped 5 bases and J dropped 2 bases, with 13 bases sitting between them. CDR1 is SNHLY, CDR2 FYNNEI, per germline. CDR3 DNA sequence: TGTGCCAGCAGTTCCGAGGGTGGGGGCAATCAGCCCCAGCATTTT. Translating it yields CASSSEGGGNQPQHF. Drawing the rest from reference TRBV2 and TRBJ1-5, the complete variable domain is EPEVTQTPSHQVTQMGQEVILRCVPISNHLYFYWYRQILGQKVEFLVSFYNNEISEKSEIFDDQFSVERPDGSNFTLKIRSTKLEDSAMYFCASSSEGGGNQPQHFGDGTRLSIL.

This clone has only one observation. The gene calls are TRBV28 and TRBJ2-7; TRBD2 agrees at 10 bases. There are 15 residues in the CDR3. The V segment lost 6 bases and the J segment 5 bases; nucleotides outside the gene matches: 10. The V gene's germline CDR1 is MDHEN and CDR2 SYDVKM. CDR3 in DNA: TGTGCCAGCAGCCGCCTAGCGGGAGAGCGGAACGAGCAGTACTTC. It codes for CASSRLAGERNEQYF.

This chain links TRBV5-1 with TRBJ1-2; D not certain. This CDR3 region has 15 residues. The V end was cut by 4 bases, the J end by 3 bases, with 16 bases between. Looked up from germline, CDR1 is SGHRS and CDR2 is YFSETQ. The CDR3 sequence is CASSPPGGVDYGYTF. DNA of the CDR3: TGCGCCAGCAGCCCCCCGGGAGGAGTCGACTATGGCTACACCTTC.

V and J are TRBV9 and TRBJ2-1, with a tentative D call TRBD1 (6 bases). Germline CDR1 SGDLS, CDR2 YYNGEE. This CDR3 is built from 13 residues. The germline V and J ends were trimmed by 4 bases and 6 bases, with 11 bases remaining between them. The CDR3 coding sequence is TGTGCCAGCAGCCAGGGGCCAGTCAATGAGCAGTTCTTC. This gives the protein CASSQGPVNEQFF.

V is TRBV11-3 and J is TRBJ1-2, with 11 positions matching TRBD1. From germline, CDR1 is SGHNT and CDR2 YENEEA. There are 15 residues in the CDR3. V shed 5 bases, J shed 2 bases, and the junction held 4 bases outside the gene matches. CDR3 loop: CASSQRTGGNYGYTF. CDR3 in DNA: TGTGCCAGCAGCCAAAGGACAGGGGGCAACTATGGCTACACCTTC.

V usage is TRBV9 and J usage is TRBJ2-3; the match to TRBD1 covers 10 bases. In germline, CDR1 is SGDLS, CDR2 YYNGEE. The CDR3 length is 16 residues. Germline trimming cut 4 bases from V and 5 bases from J; bases unmatched to any gene: 10. The CDR3 sequence: CASSFAPTGGLDTQYF. The CDR3 coding sequence is TGTGCCAGCAGCTTCGCCCCGACAGGGGGCTTAGATACGCAGTATTTT. The variable domain in full, with the rest retrieved from reference TRBV9 and TRBJ2-3, is DSGVTQTPKHLITATGQRVTLRCSPRSGDLSVYWYQQSLDQGLQFLIQYYNGEERAKGNILERFSAQQFPDLHSELNLSSLELGDSALYFCASSFAPTGGLDTQYFGPGTRLTVL.

The chain links TRBV19 to TRBJ2-2, with D possibly matching TRBD1 (7 bases). The CDR3 covers 16 residues. Germline values: CDR1 LNHDA, CDR2 SQIVND (reference sequence). Trimming removed 9 bases from V and 6 bases from J, with 23 bases in between. CDR3: CASSTGTLVKAGELFF. CDR3 DNA: TGTGCCAGCTCGACAGGGACTCTGGTCAAGGCCGGGGAGCTGTTTTTT.

V and J are TRBV11-3 and TRBJ2-5, with TRBD2 matching 9 bases. The CDR3 runs 14 residues. V trimming: 5 bases; J trimming: 2 bases; junction bases outside the gene matches: 3. Germline CDR1 and CDR2: SGHNT and YENEEA. The CDR3 DNA is TGTGCCAGCAGCCAGACTAGCGGACAAGAGACCCAGTACTTC. This codes for CASSQTSGQETQYF.

This clone is a singleton in its sample. V gene TRBV10-2 combines with J gene TRBJ1-1; weak D call: TRBD1 (6 bases). The CDR3 totals 18 residues. Germline V lookup: CDR1 WSHSY, CDR2 SAAADI. With 2 bases removed from V and 3 bases from J, the gap between germline ends came to 22 bases. CDR3 amino acids: CASSEPTQGIGFYTEAFF. CDR3 coding DNA: TGCGCCAGCAGTGAGCCGACACAGGGTATCGGGTTTTACACTGAAGCTTTCTTT.

The chain employs TRBV19 and TRBJ1-5; 7 nucleotides align to TRBD1. The junction had 3 bases not matched to a gene; V was cut back by 3 bases and J by 4 bases. The CDR3 spans 14 residues. Germline CDR1 LNHDA, CDR2 SQIVND (reference sequence). The CDR3 DNA reads as TGTGCCAGTAGTATGAACAGGGGAAATCAGCCCCAGCATTTT. This gives the protein CASSMNRGNQPQHF.

This chain links TRBV19 with TRBJ1-5, with TRBD1 matching over 8 bases. The CDR3 is made up of 16 amino acids. V trimming: 5 bases; J trimming: 9 bases; junction bases outside the gene matches: 15. The germline V gene has CDR1 LNHDA and CDR2 SQIVND (reference sequence). The CDR3 DNA reads TGTGCCAGTAGTCGAACTGGACAGGGCCTACAATGGCCCCAGCATTTT. Its protein product is CASSRTGQGLQWPQHF.

This chain connects TRBV6-1 to TRBJ1-6; D is unclear. Germline assignment: CDR1 MNHNS and CDR2 SASEGT. The CDR3 extends over 15 amino acids. V lost 2 bases to trimming and J lost 0 bases, with 5 bases between them. The CDR3 loop reads CASSEHSSYNSPLHF. CDR3 nucleotides: TGTGCCAGCAGTGAACATAGCTCCTATAATTCACCCCTCCACTTT.

The rearrangement links TRBV30 to TRBJ1-2; no clear D. This CDR3 has 13 residues. Germline CDR1 and CDR2: GTSNPN and SVGIG (reference sequence). Trimming left V 0 bases short and J 4 bases short, with 9 bases between. CDR3 sequence reads: CAWSVHSGYGYTF. In nucleotides, the CDR3 is TGTGCCTGGAGTGTACACTCGGGCTATGGCTACACCTTC.

The chain uses TRBV10-3 and TRBJ1-2; D call uncertain. The CDR3 covers 15 residues. Per germline, CDR1 ENHRY and CDR2 SYGVKD. Trimming took 2 bases from V and 4 from J, leaving 14 bases between them. CDR3 region: CAISENVAGFYGYTF. The CDR3 region has the DNA TGTGCCATCAGTGAGAATGTGGCAGGCTTCTATGGCTACACCTTC.

This CDR3 is CASSPGQGLTGELFF. CDR3 nucleotide sequence: TGTGCCAGCAGCCCGGGACAGGGCCTCACCGGGGAGCTGTTTTTT. The chain has TRBV9 and TRBJ2-2; 9 nucleotides line up with TRBD1. Germline V gene sequence: CDR1 SGDLS, CDR2 YYNGEE. This CDR3 has 15 residues. With 4 bases clipped from V and 4 bases from J, the junction kept 5 bases outside the gene matches.

The genes are TRBV11-2 and TRBJ1-2; D may be TRBD1 (6 bases). From germline, CDR1 is SGHAT and CDR2 FQNNGV. CDR3 size: 13 residues. V was trimmed by 5 bases and J by 5 bases, leaving 12 bases between them. CDR3 residues: CASSLGGGYGYTF. DNA for the CDR3: TGTGCCAGCAGCCTGGGAGGGGGATATGGCTACACCTTC.

The chain uses TRBV28 and TRBJ1-4; unclear D gene. The length of the CDR3 is 12 residues. V lost 6 bases and J 3 bases, leaving 5 bases between the germline ends. Germline V gene sequence: CDR1 MDHEN, CDR2 SYDVKM. The CDR3 loop reads CASRQSNEKLFF. The CDR3 DNA is TGTGCCAGCAGACAGTCTAATGAAAAACTGTTTTTT.

This chain uses TRBV4-1 with TRBJ2-1; 10 bases are a match to TRBD1. J was trimmed by 9 bases and V by 0 bases; bases with no gene match: 11. The CDR3 is 17 amino acids. CDR1 and CDR2 from the germline V gene are MGHRA and YSYEKL. CDR3: CASSQETTGTGVFEQFF. The DNA of the CDR3 is TGCGCCAGCAGCCAAGAGACTACCGGGACAGGGGTTTTTGAGCAGTTCTTC.

V usage is TRBV24-1 and J usage is TRBJ2-3; no clear D gene. Germline-derived CDR1 and CDR2 are KGHDR and SFDVKD. The CDR3 contains 13 residues. V was cut by 1 base and J by 4 bases, with 5 bases left in between. The CDR3 loop reads CATSDFFADTQYF. The CDR3 DNA follows: TGTGCCACCAGTGATTTTTTCGCAGATACGCAGTATTTT.

V gene TRBV27 combines with J gene TRBJ1-5; D may be TRBD1 (5 bases). The CDR3 loop spans 16 amino acids. The germline gives CDR1 MNHEY, CDR2 SMNVEV (reference sequence). V was pared by 6 bases and J by 2 bases, with 17 bases between. CDR3 residues: CASSAGLSYGNQPQHF. Written as DNA, the CDR3 is TGTGCCAGCAGCGCAGGGCTTTCGTACGGCAATCAGCCCCAGCATTTT.

The rearrangement links TRBV28 to TRBJ1-2; a possible D gene is TRBD1 (6 bases). CDR3 length: 19 residues. The V and J ends lost 4 bases and 0 bases respectively, with 24 bases between them. The V gene's germline CDR1 is MDHEN and CDR2 SYDVKM. The CDR3, as DNA: TGTGCCAGCAGTTCTCCAATCGGGGGGCAGTTATTAGCTAACTATGGCTACACCTTC. Protein: CASSSPIGGQLLANYGYTF.

The V and J genes are TRBV24-1 and TRBJ2-3; weak D call: TRBD1 (6 bases). Germline values: CDR1 KGHDR, CDR2 SFDVKD. CDR3 length: 13 amino acids. V was trimmed by 7 bases and J by 2 bases, leaving 9 bases between them. The CDR3 DNA is TGTGCCACCAGCGGACAGCTCACAGATACGCAGTATTTT. Translation gives CATSGQLTDTQYF.

In its sample, this clone was seen once. The rearrangement joins TRBV5-8 to TRBJ2-1; 12 positions match TRBD2. The germline V gene has CDR1 SGHTS and CDR2 YDEGEE. The CDR3 runs 14 residues. The V and J ends lost 7 bases and 8 bases, in that order; junction bases with no gene match: 7. Written as DNA, the CDR3 is TGTGCCAGCCGCGCGACTAGCGGGAGCCATGAGCAGTTCTTC. This sequence encodes CASRATSGSHEQFF.

A word on this clone: The junction departs from the called germline gene at one end, perhaps through a read error. V is TRBV7-9 and J is TRBJ2-7; TRBD2 matches 13 bases. This CDR3 contains 14 residues. CDR1 and CDR2 from the germline V gene are SEHNR and FQNEAQ (reference sequence). The CDR3 bases are TGTGCCAGCAGCTTAGCTGGACTAGCGGGAGCCTTCTCCTTC. Amino acid sequence: CASSLAGLAGAFSF.

V usage is TRBV5-1 and J usage is TRBJ2-2; D perhaps matches TRBD1 (6 bases). Germline values: CDR1 SGHRS, CDR2 YFSETQ. The CDR3 sequence is 16 residues long. Trimming stripped 0 bases from V and 2 bases from J, with 11 bases between. The CDR3 coding sequence is TGCGCCAGCAGCTTGGTAGCAGGGGTAAACACCGGGGAGCTGTTTTTT. Amino acid sequence: CASSLVAGVNTGELFF.

The chain links TRBV3-1 (or the pseudogene TRBV3-2) to TRBJ2-7; perhaps TRBD2 as D (6 bases). Trimming shortened V by 1 base and J by 2 bases, and 15 bases separated the two germline ends. The CDR3 extends over 16 amino acids. Germline loops: CDR1 LGHDT, CDR2 YNNKEL (reference sequence). The CDR3 coding sequence is TGTGCCAGCAGCCAAGTGGCGGGACGCAGACCCTACGAGCAGTACTTC. It is translated as CASSQVAGRRPYEQYF.

This clone was seen just once. V gene TRBV12-3 or TRBV12-4 combines with J gene TRBJ2-3; D uncertain. This CDR3 is built from 11 residues. Trimming removed 5 bases at V and 7 bases at J, with 7 bases between. The CDR3 reads CASSASNTQYF. For the CDR3, the DNA is TGTGCCAGCAGTGCCTCTAATACGCAGTATTTT.